The following is a TCR beta chain sequence with its context. How the authors handled the data: From reference gene primer amplification, estimates of nucleated cell counts were derived. Data came from immunoSEQ multiplex PCR; TCRdb stores just in-frame clones and leaves some out. The D gene and trimming were derived from the DNA, and the V and J assignments and clone size from that table. The sample records about 130,000 clones, about 90% being singletons. The record originates from a study of blood T cell repertoires in COVID-19. The CDR3 is 14 residues long. CDR1 is SGHNT and CDR2 is YYREEE in the germline V gene (reference sequence). Trimming pared 1 base from V and 8 bases from J, leaving 16 bases between.

The source of this sequence is a man over 45 with COVID-19, enrolled during active disease. This chain links TRBV5-4 with TRBJ2-7; perhaps TRBD1 as D (7 bases). Sequencing was performed on peripheral blood. The CDR3 reads CASSLQGDSTKQYF. DNA for the CDR3: TGTGCCAGCAGCTTGCAGGGGGACTCTACGAAGCAGTACTTC.